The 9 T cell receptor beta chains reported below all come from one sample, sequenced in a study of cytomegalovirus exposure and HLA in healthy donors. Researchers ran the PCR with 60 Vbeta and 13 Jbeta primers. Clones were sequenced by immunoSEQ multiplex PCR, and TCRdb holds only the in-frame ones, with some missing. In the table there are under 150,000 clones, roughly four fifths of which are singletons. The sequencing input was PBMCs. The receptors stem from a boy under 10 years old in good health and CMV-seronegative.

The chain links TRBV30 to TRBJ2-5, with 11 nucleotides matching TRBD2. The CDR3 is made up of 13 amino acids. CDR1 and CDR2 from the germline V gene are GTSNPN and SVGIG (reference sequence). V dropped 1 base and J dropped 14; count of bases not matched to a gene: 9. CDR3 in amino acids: CAWSALAGGPPYF. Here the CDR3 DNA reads TGTGCCTGGAGTGCCCTAGCGGGAGGCCCGCCTTACTTC.

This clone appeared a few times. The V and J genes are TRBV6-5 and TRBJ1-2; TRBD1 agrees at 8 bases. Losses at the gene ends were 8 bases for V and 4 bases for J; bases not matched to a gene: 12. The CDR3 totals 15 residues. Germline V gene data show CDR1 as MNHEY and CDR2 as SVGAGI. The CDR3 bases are TGTGCCAGCCGACACGGACAGGGACACGTCTATGGCTACACCTTC. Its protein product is CASRHGQGHVYGYTF.

CDR3 in amino acids: CASREPGQSYGYTF. The CDR3 DNA reads as TGTGCCAGCAGGGAACCTGGACAAAGCTATGGCTACACCTTC. This chain uses TRBV2 with TRBJ1-2, with D possibly being TRBD1 (5 bases). The CDR3 runs 14 residues. V gave up 6 bases and J gave up 4 bases, with 15 bases separating them. Germline assignment: CDR1 SNHLY and CDR2 FYNNEI.

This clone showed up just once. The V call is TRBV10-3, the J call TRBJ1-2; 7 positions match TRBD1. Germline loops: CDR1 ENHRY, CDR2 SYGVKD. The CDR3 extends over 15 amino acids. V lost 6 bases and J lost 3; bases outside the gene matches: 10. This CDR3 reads CAISDQTGKDYGYTF. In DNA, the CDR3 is TGTGCCATCAGCGATCAGACAGGGAAGGACTATGGCTACACCTTC.

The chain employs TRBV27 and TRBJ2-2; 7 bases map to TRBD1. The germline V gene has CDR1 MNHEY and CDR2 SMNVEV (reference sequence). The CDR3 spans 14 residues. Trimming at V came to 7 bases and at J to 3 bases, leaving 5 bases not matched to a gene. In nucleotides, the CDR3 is TGTGCCAGCACCTCCGGGACAGACACCGGGGAGCTGTTTTTT. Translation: CASTSGTDTGELFF.

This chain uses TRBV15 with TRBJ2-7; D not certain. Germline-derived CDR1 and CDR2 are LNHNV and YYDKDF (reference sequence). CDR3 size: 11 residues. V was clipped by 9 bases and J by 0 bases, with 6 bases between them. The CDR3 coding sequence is TGTGCCACGGCAAACTCCTACGAGCAGTACTTC. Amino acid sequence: CATANSYEQYF.

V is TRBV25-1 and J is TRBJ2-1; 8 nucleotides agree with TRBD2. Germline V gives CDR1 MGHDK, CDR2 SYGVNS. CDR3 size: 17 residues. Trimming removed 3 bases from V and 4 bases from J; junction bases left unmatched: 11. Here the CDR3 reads CASSEDGTSGLYNEQFF. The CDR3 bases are TGTGCCAGCAGTGAGGATGGAACTAGCGGACTTTACAATGAGCAGTTCTTC.

The DNA for the CDR3 is TGTGCCAGCAGCTCCCCAATGGGTGGAGGGTTGGAAACTGAAGCTTTCTTT. Its protein is CASSSPMGGGLETEAFF. The V call is TRBV7-9, the J call TRBJ1-1; D is uncertain. The CDR3 is 17 residues long. Per germline, CDR1 SEHNR and CDR2 FQNEAQ (reference sequence). Trimming took 4 bases from V and 5 from J, leaving 23 bases between them.

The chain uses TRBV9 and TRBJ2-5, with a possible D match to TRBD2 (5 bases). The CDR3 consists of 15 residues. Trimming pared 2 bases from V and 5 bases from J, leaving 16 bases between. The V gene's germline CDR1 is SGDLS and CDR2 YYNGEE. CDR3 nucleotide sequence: TGTGCCAGCAGCGTGGGCCCGGGGATGGAGGAGACCCAGTACTTC. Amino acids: CASSVGPGMEETQYF.